These 22 T cell receptor beta chains share one sample of origin, sequenced in a study of STAT3 mutations in large granular lymphocyte leukemia. Study outcomes and limitations: Every T-cell large granular lymphocyte leukemia patient had at least one immunodominant TCR beta clonotype.

Their cognate antigens are unknown. TCRdb's table, derived via immunoSEQ multiplex PCR, lists solely in-frame clones and lacks some. The data show roughly 22,000 clones, approximately 94% seen once. The sample was peripheral blood mononuclear cells. The source is a man aged 35 to 55 with T-cell large granular lymphocyte leukemia. Some clones in this sample may be carry-over from other donors' samples.

The rearrangement links TRBV5-6 to TRBJ1-5, with no clear D. V was pared by 0 bases and J by 1 base, with 8 bases between. The CDR3 has 15 amino acids. CDR1 and CDR2 from the germline V gene are SGHDT and YYEEEE. The CDR3 DNA reads as TGTGCCAGCAGCTTGGCCCCCGACAGCAATCAGCCCCAGCATTTT. It is translated as CASSLAPDSNQPQHF. The complete variable domain, with remaining parts taken from reference TRBV5-6 and TRBJ1-5, reads DAGVTQSPTHLIKTRGQQVTLRCSPKSGHDTVSWYQQALGQGPQFIFQYYEEEERQRGNFPDRFSGHQFPNYSSELNVNALLLGDSALYLCASSLAPDSNQPQHFGDGTRLSIL.

The chain has TRBV19 and TRBJ1-2; 8 bases line up with TRBD1. CDR3 length: 16 amino acids. After removal of 0 bases from V and 6 bases from J, the junction contained 9 bases not matched to a gene. The germline V gene encodes CDR1 LNHDA and CDR2 SQIVND (reference sequence). CDR3 loop: CASSIEGGQAFHGYTF. The CDR3 region has the DNA TGTGCCAGTAGTATAGAAGGGGGACAGGCCTTTCATGGCTACACCTTC.

The chain links TRBV7-2 to TRBJ2-5; 9 bases are a match to TRBD2. Losses at the gene ends were 1 base for V and 9 bases for J; bases not matched to a gene: 15. The CDR3 is 17 residues long. Germline CDR1 reads SGHTA; CDR2 reads FQGNSA. The CDR3 is CASSLGPSGGSSGAQYF. The CDR3 DNA reads TGTGCCAGCAGCTTAGGACCCAGCGGGGGGTCAAGTGGGGCCCAGTACTTC. The full variable domain, in which reference TRBV7-2 and TRBJ2-5 provide the parts outside the CDR3, is GAGVSQSPSNKVTEKGKDVELRCDPISGHTALYWYRQSLGQGLEFLIYFQGNSAPDKSGLPSDRFSAERTGGSVSTLTIQRTQQEDSAVYLCASSLGPSGGSSGAQYFGPGTRLLVL.

V gene TRBV18 combines with J gene TRBJ1-2; the D gene is possibly TRBD1 (5 bases). Germline V gene data show CDR1 as KGHSH and CDR2 as LQKENI. The CDR3 has 15 residues. V lost 4 bases and J lost 0, with 12 bases in between. The CDR3 protein is CASSLGTQSNYGYTF. The CDR3 nucleotides read TGTGCCAGCTCACTCGGGACTCAGTCTAACTATGGCTACACCTTC.

In its sample, this clone was seen once. J is TRBJ1-5 and V is TRBV9, with D maybe TRBD1 (6 bases). V lost 3 bases and J lost 2, with 12 bases in between. Germline CDR1 is SGDLS and CDR2 is YYNGEE. The CDR3 extends over 15 amino acids. The CDR3 loop is CASSAGTTGNQPQHF. The CDR3 DNA reads TGTGCCAGCAGCGCCGGGACAACGGGCAATCAGCCCCAGCATTTT. Full variable domain (outside the CDR3, taken from reference TRBV9 and TRBJ1-5): DSGVTQTPKHLITATGQRVTLRCSPRSGDLSVYWYQQSLDQGLQFLIQYYNGEERAKGNILERFSAQQFPDLHSELNLSSLELGDSALYFCASSAGTTGNQPQHFGDGTRLSIL.

The CDR3 DNA sequence: TGTGCCAGCAGGGTCGGGGCCGGGGAGCTGTTTTTT. It encodes CASRVGAGELFF. The chain employs TRBV28 and TRBJ2-2; D possibly corresponds to TRBD2 (5 bases). The length of the CDR3 is 12 residues. V lost 6 bases, J lost 6 bases, and 8 bases lay in between. Germline-derived CDR1 and CDR2 are MDHEN and SYDVKM.

The chain recombines TRBV6-5 with TRBJ1-1, with a possible D match to TRBD1 (6 bases). The CDR3 runs to 14 residues. Per germline, CDR1 MNHEY and CDR2 SVGAGI. Trimming stripped 6 bases from V and 9 bases from J, with 20 bases between. The DNA for the CDR3 is TGTGCCAGCAGAGGCGGACAGTCGGTCAAGCAAGCTTTCTTT. It translates to CASRGGQSVKQAFF.

The J gene is TRBJ1-2, the V gene TRBV2, with 9 bases aligning to TRBD1. The CDR3 totals 15 residues. Germline assignment: CDR1 SNHLY and CDR2 FYNNEI. After removal of 4 bases from V and 3 bases from J, the junction contained 6 bases not matched to a gene. The CDR3 loop reads CASSVTGTGYYGYTF. Written as DNA, the CDR3 is TGTGCCAGCAGTGTCACCGGGACAGGGTACTATGGCTACACCTTC.

This sequence joins TRBV10-3 and TRBJ2-2; a possible D gene is TRBD1 (5 bases). The germline V gene has CDR1 ENHRY and CDR2 SYGVKD. V lost 5 bases and J 8 bases, leaving 6 bases between the germline ends. The CDR3 covers 11 residues. The CDR3 DNA follows: TGTGCCATCAGTCGGACAGGGGAGCTGTTTTTT. It specifies CAISRTGELFF.

This chain connects TRBV19 to TRBJ1-2; 7 nucleotides line up with TRBD1. V lost 5 bases to trimming and J lost 2 bases; unmatched junction nucleotides: 11. The CDR3 spans 16 residues. The germline CDR1 and CDR2 sequences are LNHDA and SQIVND (reference sequence). The CDR3 loop reads CASSSRGTARNYGYTF. The CDR3 region has the DNA TGTGCCAGTAGTTCTAGGGGGACAGCTAGAAACTATGGCTACACCTTC.

The chain recombines TRBV5-8 with TRBJ2-7; no clear D gene. V lost 1 base to trimming and J lost 2 bases, with 7 bases between them. Germline loops: CDR1 SGHTS, CDR2 YDEGEE. The CDR3 is made up of 13 amino acids. CDR3 sequence: CASSLPGAYEQYF. DNA of the CDR3: TGTGCCAGCAGCTTGCCCGGAGCCTACGAGCAGTACTTC.

V is TRBV10-3 and J is TRBJ2-5, with D perhaps TRBD2 (7 bases). The CDR3 is made up of 13 amino acids. V was cut by 6 bases and J by 5 bases, with 13 bases left in between. The germline gives CDR1 ENHRY, CDR2 SYGVKD. The CDR3 protein is CAIRGGAPETQYF. DNA of the CDR3: TGTGCCATCAGAGGGGGGGCCCCTGAGACCCAGTACTTC.

The gene calls are TRBV7-9 and TRBJ2-7; 11 nucleotides line up with TRBD1. Germline lookup yields CDR1 SEHNR and CDR2 FQNEAQ (reference sequence). V lost 4 bases to trimming and J lost 2 bases; unmatched junction nucleotides: 4. CDR3 length: 15 amino acids. The CDR3 loop reads CASSSAGQGAYEQYF. The CDR3 DNA is TGTGCCAGCAGCTCCGCGGGACAGGGGGCCTACGAGCAGTACTTC. Complete variable domain (other parts from reference TRBV7-9 and TRBJ2-7): DTGVSQNPRHKITKRGQNVTFRCDPISEHNRLYWYRQTLGQGPEFLTYFQNEAQLEKSRLLSDRFSAERPKGSFSTLEIQRTEQGDSAMYLCASSSAGQGAYEQYFGPGTRLTVT.

The gene calls are TRBV4-1 and TRBJ2-5, with TRBD1 matching over 10 bases. The CDR3 is 14 residues long. The junction had 7 bases not matched to a gene; V was cut back by 8 bases and J by 4 bases. Germline values: CDR1 MGHRA, CDR2 YSYEKL. The CDR3 nucleotides read TGCGCCAGCGGTGACAGGGGGCAGGGAGAGACCCAGTACTTC. Translated: CASGDRGQGETQYF.

The J gene is TRBJ1-6, the V gene TRBV5-6; 9 bases are shared with TRBD1. Trimming took 5 bases from V and 8 from J; bases not matched to a gene: 5. The CDR3 spans 14 residues. Germline CDR1 SGHDT, CDR2 YYEEEE. The CDR3 loop reads CASRPGQGYSPLHF. In DNA form, the CDR3 reads TGTGCCAGCAGACCGGGACAGGGTTATTCACCCCTCCACTTT.

The chain combines TRBV6-5 with TRBJ1-4; no definite D call. Germline CDR1 and CDR2: MNHEY and SVGAGI. The CDR3 covers 13 residues. The V end lost 0 bases, the J end lost 12 bases, and 11 bases lay between the germline ends. The chain's CDR3 is CASSYSRVAELFF. The CDR3 bases are TGTGCCAGCAGTTACTCGAGAGTCGCGGAACTGTTTTTT.

The J gene is TRBJ1-4, the V gene TRBV30; no firm D call. The germline gives CDR1 GTSNPN, CDR2 SVGIG (reference sequence). V was pared by 7 bases and J by 3 bases, with 9 bases between. The CDR3 has 12 amino acids. The CDR3 here is CALKVANEKLFF. CDR3 sequence (DNA): TGTGCCTTAAAGGTGGCTAATGAAAAACTGTTTTTT.

The chain employs TRBV7-9 and TRBJ2-7; possible D gene TRBD1, 7 bases. The germline V and J ends were trimmed by 2 bases and 5 bases, with 16 bases remaining between them. CDR3 length: 15 residues. Germline V gene data show CDR1 as SEHNR and CDR2 as FQNEAQ (reference sequence). The CDR3 bases are TGTGCCAGCAGCTTACTGACTAGGGGGCAGGACGAGCAGTACTTC. This translates into CASSLLTRGQDEQYF. Variable domain in full (rest from reference TRBV7-9 and TRBJ2-7): DTGVSQNPRHKITKRGQNVTFRCDPISEHNRLYWYRQTLGQGPEFLTYFQNEAQLEKSRLLSDRFSAERPKGSFSTLEIQRTEQGDSAMYLCASSLLTRGQDEQYFGPGTRLTVT.

J is TRBJ1-1 and V is TRBV13, with unresolved D. V lost 7 bases and J 1 base, leaving 22 bases between the germline ends. CDR3 size: 17 residues. Germline CDR1 reads PRHDT; CDR2 reads FYEKMQ (reference sequence). Here the CDR3 DNA reads TGTGCCAGCATCCTTTTTGGGGTCCCTCCCGGGAACACTGAAGCTTTCTTT. Translating it yields CASILFGVPPGNTEAFF.

The rearrangement joins TRBV20-1 to TRBJ1-2; D is possibly TRBD1 (5 bases). The length of the CDR3 is 11 residues. CDR1 is DFQATT and CDR2 is SNEGSKA in the germline V gene (reference sequence). Trimming shortened V by 6 bases and J by 5 bases, and 10 bases separated the two germline ends. The CDR3 region has the DNA TGCAGTGCCCGCGGGGGGTATGGCTACACCTTC. Its protein is CSARGGYGYTF.

The rearrangement joins TRBV29-1 to TRBJ2-5; D perhaps matches TRBD1 (6 bases). This CDR3 has 19 amino acids. Looked up from germline, CDR1 is SQVTM and CDR2 is ANQGSEA. Trimming pared 3 bases from V and 5 bases from J, leaving 31 bases between. Here the CDR3 reads CSVEVISSLTGLRSETQYF. As DNA, the CDR3 is TGCAGCGTTGAGGTAATCTCGTCTCTTACAGGGCTCAGATCGGAGACCCAGTACTTC.

This sequence joins TRBV18 and TRBJ1-1; tentatively, D is TRBD1 (6 bases). Deletions cut 4 bases from V and 2 bases from J, with 20 bases between. The CDR3 is 17 amino acids. Germline CDR1 and CDR2: KGHSH and LQKENI. CDR3 in DNA: TGTGCCAGCTCACTTAACCTCAGGGGAACGCGAAACACTGAAGCTTTCTTT. Protein: CASSLNLRGTRNTEAFF.